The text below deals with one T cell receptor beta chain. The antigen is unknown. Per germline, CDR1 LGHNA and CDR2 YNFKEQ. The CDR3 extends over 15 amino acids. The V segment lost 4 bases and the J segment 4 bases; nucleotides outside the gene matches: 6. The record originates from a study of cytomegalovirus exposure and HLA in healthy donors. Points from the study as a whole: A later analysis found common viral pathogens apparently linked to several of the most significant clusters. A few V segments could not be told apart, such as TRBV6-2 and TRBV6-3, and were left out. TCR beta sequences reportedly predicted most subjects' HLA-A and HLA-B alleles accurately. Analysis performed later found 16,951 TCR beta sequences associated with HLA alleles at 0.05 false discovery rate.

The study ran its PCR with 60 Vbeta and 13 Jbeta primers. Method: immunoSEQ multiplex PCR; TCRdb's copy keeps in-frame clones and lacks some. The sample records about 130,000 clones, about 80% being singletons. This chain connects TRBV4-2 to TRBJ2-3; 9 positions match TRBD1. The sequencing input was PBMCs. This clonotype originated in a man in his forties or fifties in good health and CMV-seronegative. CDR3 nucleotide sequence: TGTGCCAGCAGCCTGGACAGGGGATGGGCAGATACGCAGTATTTT. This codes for CASSLDRGWADTQYF.